This T cell receptor (beta chain) was captured by sequencing in a study of T cells after yellow fever vaccination. General observations from the study: Overall, a small share of clonotypes was seen in both CD4 and CD8 compartments.

TCRdb called the 5' RACE reads again in MiXCR, with one record for every CDR3 protein. The repertoire includes fewer than 90,000 distinct CDR3 sequences, roughly 7.4% of them detected once, and about 33% sits in the top ten. The V end lost 5 bases, the J end lost 2 bases, and 14 bases lay between the germline ends. CDR1 SGHTA and CDR2 FQGTGA come from the germline V gene. The CDR3 is 15 amino acids. Comments on this clonotype: The antigen is not known.

This clonotype originated in a man younger than 30 who received the YFV17D yellow fever vaccine. The J gene is TRBJ2-3, the V gene TRBV7-3, with D tentatively TRBD1 (6 bases). The sequences come from CD8+ T cells sorted from PBMCs, collected 5 days after the first yellow fever vaccination. CDR3 loop: CASSPGRGSTDTQYF. DNA for the CDR3: TGTGCCAGCAGCCCGGGAAGGGGGTCCACAGATACGCAGTATTTT. Full variable domain (outside the CDR3, taken from reference TRBV7-3 and TRBJ2-3): GAGVSQTPSNKVTEKGKYVELRCDPISGHTALYWYRQSLGQGPEFLIYFQGTGAADDSGLPNDRFFAVRPEGSVSTLKIQRTERGDSAVYLCASSPGRGSTDTQYFGPGTRLTVL.